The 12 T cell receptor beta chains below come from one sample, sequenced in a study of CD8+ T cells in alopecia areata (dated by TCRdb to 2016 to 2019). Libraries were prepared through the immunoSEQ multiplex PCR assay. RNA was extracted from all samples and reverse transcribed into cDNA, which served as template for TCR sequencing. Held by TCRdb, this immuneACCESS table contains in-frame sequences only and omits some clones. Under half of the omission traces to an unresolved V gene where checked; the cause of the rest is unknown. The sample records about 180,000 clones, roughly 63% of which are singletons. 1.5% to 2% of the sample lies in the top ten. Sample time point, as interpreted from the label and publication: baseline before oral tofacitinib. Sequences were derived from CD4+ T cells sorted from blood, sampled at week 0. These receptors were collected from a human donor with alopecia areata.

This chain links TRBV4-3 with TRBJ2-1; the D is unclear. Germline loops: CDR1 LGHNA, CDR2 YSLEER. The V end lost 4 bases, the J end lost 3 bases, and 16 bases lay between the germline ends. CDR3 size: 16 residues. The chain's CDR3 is CASSPRMQMDYNEQFF. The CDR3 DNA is TGCGCCAGCAGCCCCCGTATGCAGATGGACTACAATGAGCAGTTCTTC.

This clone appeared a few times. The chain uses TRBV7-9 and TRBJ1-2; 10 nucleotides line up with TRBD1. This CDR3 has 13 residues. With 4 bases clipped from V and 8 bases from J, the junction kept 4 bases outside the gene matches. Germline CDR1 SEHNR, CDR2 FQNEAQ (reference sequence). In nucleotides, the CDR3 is TGTGCCAGCAGCTCAGACAGGGGGCACGGCTACACCTTC. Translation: CASSSDRGHGYTF.

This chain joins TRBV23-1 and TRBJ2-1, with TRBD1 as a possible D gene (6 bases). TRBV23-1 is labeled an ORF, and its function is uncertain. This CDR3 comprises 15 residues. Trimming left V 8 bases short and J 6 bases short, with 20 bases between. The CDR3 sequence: CASLSSRDNRNEQFF. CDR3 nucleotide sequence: TGCGCCAGCCTCTCCTCTCGGGACAACCGCAATGAGCAGTTCTTC.

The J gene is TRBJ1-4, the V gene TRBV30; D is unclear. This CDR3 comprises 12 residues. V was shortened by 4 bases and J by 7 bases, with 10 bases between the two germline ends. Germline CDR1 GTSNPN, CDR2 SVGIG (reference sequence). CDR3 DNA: TGTGCCTGGACCGCGCGGGGTGAAAAACTGTTTTTT. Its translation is CAWTARGEKLFF. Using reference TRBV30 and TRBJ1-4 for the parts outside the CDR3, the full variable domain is SQTIHQWPATLVQPVGSPLSLECTVEGTSNPNLYWYRQAAGRGLQLLFYSVGIGQISSEVPQNLSASRPQDRQFILSSKKLLLSDSGFYLCAWTARGEKLFFGSGTQLSVL.

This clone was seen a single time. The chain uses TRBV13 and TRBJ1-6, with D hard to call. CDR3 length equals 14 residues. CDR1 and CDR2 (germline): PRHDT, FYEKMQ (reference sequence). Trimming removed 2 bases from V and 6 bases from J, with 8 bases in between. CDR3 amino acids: CASSLRHRNSPLHF. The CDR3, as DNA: TGTGCCAGCAGCTTACGTCACCGTAATTCACCCCTCCACTTT. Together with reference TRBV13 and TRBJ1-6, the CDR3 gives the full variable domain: AAGVIQSPRHLIKEKRETATLKCYPIPRHDTVYWYQQGPGQDPQFLISFYEKMQSDKGSIPDRFSAQQFSDYHSELNMSSLELGDSALYFCASSLRHRNSPLHFGNGTRLTVT.

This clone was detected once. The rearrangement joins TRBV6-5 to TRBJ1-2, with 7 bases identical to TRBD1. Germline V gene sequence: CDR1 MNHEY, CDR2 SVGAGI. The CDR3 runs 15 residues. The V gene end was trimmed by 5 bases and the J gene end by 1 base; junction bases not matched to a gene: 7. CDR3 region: CASSPQTGFNYGYTF. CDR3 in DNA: TGTGCCAGCAGTCCTCAGACAGGGTTTAACTATGGCTACACCTTC.

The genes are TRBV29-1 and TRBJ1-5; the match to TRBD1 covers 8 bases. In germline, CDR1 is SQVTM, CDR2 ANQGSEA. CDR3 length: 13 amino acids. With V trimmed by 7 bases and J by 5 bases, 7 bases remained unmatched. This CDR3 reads CSATGGGDQPQHF. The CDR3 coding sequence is TGCAGCGCCACAGGGGGAGGGGATCAGCCCCAGCATTTT. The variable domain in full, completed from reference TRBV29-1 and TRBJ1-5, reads SAVISQKPSRDICQRGTSLTIQCQVDSQVTMMFWYRQQPGQSLTLIATANQGSEATYESGFVIDKFPISRPNLTFSTLTVSNMSPEDSSIYLCSATGGGDQPQHFGDGTRLSIL.

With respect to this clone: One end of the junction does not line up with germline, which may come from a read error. The CDR3 DNA follows: TGTGCCGGAGGGACAGGGGGCATCGGATCCTCCGAGCAGTACTTC. Protein: CAGGTGGIGSSEQYF. The gene calls are TRBV30 and TRBJ2-7; 12 positions agree with TRBD1. The CDR3 consists of 15 residues. Germline loops: CDR1 GTSNPN, CDR2 SVGIG (reference sequence).

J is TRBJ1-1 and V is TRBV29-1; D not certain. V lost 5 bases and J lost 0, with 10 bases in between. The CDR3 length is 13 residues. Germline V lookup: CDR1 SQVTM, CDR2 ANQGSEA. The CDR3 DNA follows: TGCAGCGTTTCTGGGATCATGAACACTGAAGCTTTCTTT. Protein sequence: CSVSGIMNTEAFF. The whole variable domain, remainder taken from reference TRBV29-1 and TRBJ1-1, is SAVISQKPSRDICQRGTSLTIQCQVDSQVTMMFWYRQQPGQSLTLIATANQGSEATYESGFVIDKFPISRPNLTFSTLTVSNMSPEDSSIYLCSVSGIMNTEAFFGQGTRLTVV.

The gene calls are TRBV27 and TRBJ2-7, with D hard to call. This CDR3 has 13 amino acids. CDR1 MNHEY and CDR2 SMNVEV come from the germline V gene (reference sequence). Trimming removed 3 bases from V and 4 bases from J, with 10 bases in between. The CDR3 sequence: CASSFDPEYEQYF. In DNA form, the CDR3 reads TGTGCCAGCAGTTTCGATCCGGAGTACGAGCAGTACTTC.

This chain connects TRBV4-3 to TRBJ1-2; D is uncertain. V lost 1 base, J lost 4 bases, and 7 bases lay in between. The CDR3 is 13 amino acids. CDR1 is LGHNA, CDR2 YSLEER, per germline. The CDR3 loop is CASSQGYGYGYTF. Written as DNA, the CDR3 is TGCGCCAGCAGCCAAGGGTACGGCTATGGCTACACCTTC.

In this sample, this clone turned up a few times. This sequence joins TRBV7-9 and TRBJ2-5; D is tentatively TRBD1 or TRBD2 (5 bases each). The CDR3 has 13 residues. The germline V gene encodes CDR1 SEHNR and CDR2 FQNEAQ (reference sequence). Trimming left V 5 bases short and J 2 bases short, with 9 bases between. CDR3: CASSVGGQETQYF. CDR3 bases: TGTGCCAGCAGCGTTGGGGGTCAAGAGACCCAGTACTTC.